The next 21 T cell receptor beta chains were all read from a single sample in a study of blood T cells in healthy people across ages. A second PCR of roughly 7 to 11 cycles used a sample-barcoded 5' primer and a J-beta primer mix. TCRdb re-derived calls from the 5' RACE reads in MiXCR, one entry per CDR3 protein. This sample has about 1.4 million distinct CDR3 sequences, with approximately 59% found just once. Sequencing used blood. These receptors originate from a young man in good health.

The CDR3: CSAPALDHSYNEQFF. The CDR3 DNA sequence: TGCAGTGCTCCTGCTTTGGATCACTCCTACAATGAGCAGTTCTTC. The rearrangement joins TRBV20-1 to TRBJ2-1; D gene uncertain. The CDR3 is made up of 15 amino acids. Trimming cost V 5 bases and J 0 bases, with 14 bases left between them. CDR1 is DFQATT, CDR2 SNEGSKA, per germline (reference sequence).

The table lists this clonotype with a few counts. The rearrangement uses TRBV6-2 or TRBV6-3 and TRBJ2-4, with D uncertain. The better agreement between TRBJ2-7 and the DNA end casts doubt on the J call. From germline, CDR1 is MNHEY and CDR2 SVGEGT. This CDR3 spans 13 amino acids. CDR3: CASRTLTSSEQYF. The CDR3 nucleotides read TGTGCCAGCAGAACCCTGACAAGTAGCGAGCAGTACTTC.

Turning to this clonotype: At one end the junction does not follow the germline gene, possibly because of a read error. The rearrangement uses TRBV4-2 and TRBJ1-2; TRBD1 matches 12 bases. Germline loops: CDR1 LGHNA, CDR2 YNFKEQ. CDR3 length: 14 residues. The CDR3 region has the DNA TGTACCAGCACCCGGGACAGGGGGCCCTATGGCTACACCTTC. Translated: CTSTRDRGPYGYTF.

This clonotype was seen a handful of times. This chain joins TRBV6-6 and TRBJ1-1; a possible D gene is TRBD1 (5 bases). This CDR3 region has 15 residues. The germline V and J ends were trimmed by 7 bases and 5 bases, with 20 bases remaining between them. CDR1 is MNHNY, CDR2 SVGAGI, per germline (reference sequence). This CDR3 reads CASIFTNSGGTEAFF. The CDR3 nucleotides are TGTGCCAGCATTTTCACCAACTCCGGGGGTACTGAAGCTTTCTTT.

This clonotype was seen a handful of times. V usage is TRBV2 and J usage is TRBJ1-2; D not resolved. The CDR3 is 13 amino acids. V was clipped by 3 bases and J by 7 bases, with 12 bases between them. Per germline, CDR1 SNHLY and CDR2 FYNNEI. The CDR3 sequence: CASSEGRAGGYTF. For the CDR3, the DNA is TGTGCCAGCAGTGAGGGTAGGGCCGGTGGCTACACCTTC.

The rearrangement uses TRBV29-1 and TRBJ2-1; perhaps TRBD2 as D (6 bases). Germline loops: CDR1 SQVTM, CDR2 ANQGSEA. V lost 7 bases and J lost 4, with 17 bases in between. There are 14 residues in the CDR3. The CDR3 reads CSALPLGTYNEQFF. Here the CDR3 DNA reads TGCAGCGCCCTACCATTGGGGACTTACAATGAGCAGTTCTTC.

The chain couples TRBV5-5 to TRBJ2-1; the match to TRBD2 covers 12 bases. This CDR3 is built from 17 residues. Trimming took 1 base from V and 5 from J; bases not matched to a gene: 7. Germline CDR1 SGHKS, CDR2 YYEKEE (reference sequence). The CDR3 nucleotides read TGTGCCAGCAGCTTGTTCACTAGCGGGAGGAACAACAATGAGCAGTTCTTC. Translating gives CASSLFTSGRNNNEQFF.

The CDR3 region has the DNA TGTGCCACCAGCAGAGGGGACAGGGTAGGCTATGGCTACACCTTC. It is translated as CATSRGDRVGYGYTF. The chain combines TRBV15 with TRBJ1-2; 9 nucleotides line up with TRBD1. V was clipped by 1 base and J by 4 bases; unmatched bases: 4. CDR1 and CDR2 (germline): LNHNV, YYDKDF (reference sequence). This CDR3 comprises 15 residues.

V is TRBV6-6 and J is TRBJ2-5; 11 nucleotides line up with TRBD1. J gave up 5 bases and V 0 bases, and 8 bases lay outside the gene matches. The CDR3 totals 17 residues. CDR1 is MNHNY and CDR2 is SVGAGI in the germline V gene (reference sequence). The CDR3 DNA follows: TGTGCCAGCAGTTACTCGGTATCGGACAGGGGGCCGGAGACCCAGTACTTC. As protein: CASSYSVSDRGPETQYF.

Concerning this clonotype itself: An end of the junction does not agree with germline; a read error may underlie this. The rearrangement links TRBV7-9 to TRBJ2-5; D is possibly TRBD1 (5 bases). Germline CDR1 SEHNR, CDR2 FQNEAQ (reference sequence). This CDR3 is 15 amino acids long. CDR3 sequence: CAISLGRQGRETQYF. The CDR3 nucleotides are TGTGCCATCAGCTTAGGACGGCAGGGAAGAGAGACCCAGTACTTC.

The chain uses TRBV28 and TRBJ2-4, with D perhaps TRBD1 (6 bases). The J call may not be correct, given that the DNA end is closer to TRBJ2-7. The CDR3 sequence is 14 residues long. Germline V gene lookup returns CDR1 MDHEN and CDR2 SYDVKM. CDR3 region: CASRKTGTPYEQYF. Written as DNA, the CDR3 is TGTGCCAGCAGGAAGACCGGGACACCTTACGAGCAGTACTTC.

The CDR3 DNA reads TGTGCCAGCAGCCCGGATCCTCGGGGTCAAGAGACCCAGTACTTC. This gives the protein CASSPDPRGQETQYF. The genes are TRBV7-8 and TRBJ2-5, with a tentative D call TRBD2 (5 bases). V lost 5 bases, J lost 2 bases, and 15 bases lay in between. Germline assignment: CDR1 SGHVS and CDR2 FQNEAQ. The CDR3 loop spans 15 amino acids.

The V and J genes are TRBV6-6 and TRBJ1-6; TRBD1 aligns across 7 bases. The V and J ends lost 0 bases and 7 bases, in that order; junction bases with no gene match: 3. This CDR3 spans 15 amino acids. Germline CDR1 reads MNHNY; CDR2 reads SVGAGI (reference sequence). CDR3 nucleotides: TGTGCCAGCAGTTACTCTCCAGGGGGAAATTCACCCCTCCACTTT. This sequence encodes CASSYSPGGNSPLHF.

This clonotype was seen only a few times. This chain connects TRBV7-8 to TRBJ2-7, with D possibly TRBD1 on 6 matching bases. CDR3 length equals 14 residues. Trimming cost V 1 base and J 4 bases, with 11 bases left between them. Germline CDR1 and CDR2: SGHVS and FQNEAQ. CDR3 sequence reads: CASSLEAGDYEQYF. CDR3 nucleotides: TGTGCCAGCAGCTTAGAAGCAGGGGATTACGAGCAGTACTTC.

V gene TRBV28 combines with J gene TRBJ2-3, with D hard to call. Trimming took 4 bases from V and 4 from J, leaving 12 bases between them. Germline V lookup: CDR1 MDHEN, CDR2 SYDVKM. The CDR3 is 14 amino acids. The CDR3 loop reads CASSSLTIADTQYF. DNA of the CDR3: TGTGCCAGCAGTTCCCTAACGATAGCAGATACGCAGTATTTT.

This clonotype was counted a few times. This chain uses TRBV5-1 with TRBJ1-1; D not certain. Trimming took 0 bases from V and 1 from J, leaving 7 bases between them. This CDR3 spans 14 amino acids. Germline values: CDR1 SGHRS, CDR2 YFSETQ. The CDR3 nucleotides are TGCGCCAGCAGCTTGGACCCAAGGAACACTGAAGCTTTCTTT. It encodes CASSLDPRNTEAFF.

The rearrangement uses TRBV5-1 and TRBJ1-2, with 11 bases identical to TRBD1. Germline CDR1 is SGHRS and CDR2 is YFSETQ. V shed 6 bases, J shed 6 bases, and the junction held 7 bases outside the gene matches. The CDR3 has 14 residues. CDR3 loop: CASNPWGQGDGYTF. In DNA form, the CDR3 reads TGCGCCAGCAACCCCTGGGGACAGGGGGATGGCTACACCTTC. Drawing the rest from reference TRBV5-1 and TRBJ1-2, the complete variable domain is KAGVTQTPRYLIKTRGQQVTLSCSPISGHRSVSWYQQTPGQGLQFLFEYFSETQRNKGNFPGRFSGRQFSNSRSEMNVSTLELGDSALYLCASNPWGQGDGYTFGSGTRLTVV.

J is TRBJ1-6 and V is TRBV15; D is perhaps TRBD1 (6 bases). The CDR3 runs 14 residues. The germline CDR1 and CDR2 sequences are LNHNV and YYDKDF (reference sequence). The V gene lost 5 bases and the J gene lost 6 bases, with 11 bases spanning the gap. CDR3: CATSAQGLNSPLHF. DNA of the CDR3: TGTGCCACCAGCGCACAGGGCCTTAATTCACCCCTCCACTTT.

The CDR3 protein is CATSRTGGDNGYTF. CDR3 DNA: TGTGCCACCAGCCGGACAGGGGGTGATAATGGCTACACCTTC. V usage is TRBV15 and J usage is TRBJ1-2, with 10 bases fitting TRBD1. The length of the CDR3 is 14 residues. V trimming: 5 bases; J trimming: 6 bases; junction bases outside the gene matches: 6. Germline CDR1 LNHNV, CDR2 YYDKDF (reference sequence).

This chain joins TRBV6-2 or TRBV6-3 and TRBJ1-1; D may be TRBD1 (5 bases). CDR3 length equals 13 residues. The V and J ends lost 5 bases and 2 bases respectively, with 9 bases between them. Germline CDR1 reads MNHEY; CDR2 reads SVGEGT. The CDR3 DNA is TGTGCCAGCAGTCTCCGGGACAACACTGAAGCTTTCTTT. This encodes CASSLRDNTEAFF.

The chain is built from TRBV2 and TRBJ2-3; D possibly corresponds to TRBD1 (5 bases). Between the trimmed V and J ends, which lost 2 bases and 0 bases, there was a span of 15 bases. The germline CDR1 and CDR2 sequences are SNHLY and FYNNEI. The CDR3 sequence is 17 residues long. The CDR3 DNA reads as TGTGCCAGCAGTGAACTCCACAGGATAGCTAGCACAGATACGCAGTATTTT. Residues: CASSELHRIASTDTQYF.